The T cell receptor beta chain described here comes from a study of blood T cell repertoires in COVID-19. Study background: Samples of COVID-19 (acute and convalescent) were obtained from the United States, Italy and Spain. From T cells, B-cell-depleted T cells, or PBMCs came the material, which was cDNA or gDNA.

Enrolled during active infection, Seattle patients were then followed longitudinally. V shed 7 bases and J 2 bases; nucleotides not matched to a gene: 8. Germline lookup yields CDR1 MRHNA and CDR2 SNTAGT. The CDR3 runs 17 residues. In the study's own analysis: Cell counts per sample came from amplifying reference gene primers. The protocol was immunoSEQ multiplex PCR, while the TCRdb copy is restricted to in-frame clones and leaves out a portion. The DNA was the basis for D and trimming; V, J and clone size are from that table. The profile shows 85,000 to 120,000 clones, around nine tenths of them singletons.

Input material: peripheral blood. This TCR derives from a woman between 50 and 59 years old with COVID-19, enrolled during active disease. The chain employs TRBV6-4 and TRBJ2-7; 16 bases are a match to TRBD2. Here the CDR3 DNA reads TGTGCCAGCACCGCGGGGACTAGCGGGGGGGACACCTACGAGCAGTACGTC. Translated, it gives CASTAGTSGGDTYEQYV.